This T cell receptor (beta chain) appears in the sequencing data of a study of T cells in Graves' hyperthyroidism and ophthalmopathy. Overall study results and limits: In the blood, most expanded thyroid clonotypes above 0.001 appeared as well.

V lost 0 bases to trimming and J lost 2 bases, with 18 bases between them. Per germline, CDR1 GTSNPN and CDR2 SVGIG (reference sequence). CDR3 length: 17 amino acids. RNA transcripts served as the template for amplifying TCR beta CDR3 regions. The HTBI primer set was used in a first-round RT-PCR of the TCR CDR3. One entry per CDR3 protein results from TCRdb running MiXCR on the multiplex PCR reads. Of approximately 570,000 distinct CDR3 sequences in the sample, nearly 20% are singletons; the top ten hold about half. This clonotype was counted many times. Its antigen is undetermined. The chain couples TRBV30 to TRBJ2-3; no firm D call. Sequenced: blood. The receptor was isolated from a man aged 40-55 years with Graves' ophthalmopathy. The CDR3 loop is CAWSVGPGSNPTDTQYF. The CDR3 DNA reads TGTGCCTGGAGTGTAGGTCCGGGCAGTAATCCCACAGATACGCAGTATTTT.